What follows describes a single T cell receptor (beta chain). This specimen belongs to a study of blood T cell repertoires in COVID-19. Germline lookup yields CDR1 MNHEY and CDR2 SVGEGT. The V gene lost 1 base and the J gene lost 8 bases, with 15 bases spanning the gap. This CDR3 is 15 amino acids long. Original processing notes: Amplified reference gene primers provided the basis for estimating nucleated cell counts. Clones were read by immunoSEQ multiplex PCR, and TCRdb kept only the in-frame ones, dropping some. V and J calls and clone size are as listed in that table; D and trimming were resolved from the DNA. The sample has 150,000 to 200,000 clones; roughly 89% are singletons.

This clonotype was obtained from a woman in her forties or fifties with acute or convalescent COVID-19. J is TRBJ2-1 and V is TRBV6-2 or TRBV6-3; possible D gene TRBD1, 6 bases. Sequenced input: peripheral blood. The DNA of the CDR3 is TGTGCCAGCAGTTACTTGCTACAGGGTTGGGATGAGCAGTTCTTC. It yields the protein CASSYLLQGWDEQFF.